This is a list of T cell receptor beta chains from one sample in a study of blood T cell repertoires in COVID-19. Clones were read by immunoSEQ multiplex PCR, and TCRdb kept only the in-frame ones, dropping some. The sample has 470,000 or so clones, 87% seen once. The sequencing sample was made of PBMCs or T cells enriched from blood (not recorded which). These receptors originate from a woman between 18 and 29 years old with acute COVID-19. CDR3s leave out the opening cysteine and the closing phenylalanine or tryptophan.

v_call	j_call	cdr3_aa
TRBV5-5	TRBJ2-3	ASSHHRDITDTQY
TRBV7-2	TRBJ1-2	ASSLETGGYT
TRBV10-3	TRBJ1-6	ATSGDQGSPLH
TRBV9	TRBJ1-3	ASSVGWASSGNTIY
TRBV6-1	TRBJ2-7	ASSEGGRDSTLKY
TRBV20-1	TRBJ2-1	SARSFNEQF
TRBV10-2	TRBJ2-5	ASSESARGRLETQY
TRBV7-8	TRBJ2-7	ASSPKRLVLFYEQY
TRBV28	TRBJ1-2	ASSLISGAGEYGYT
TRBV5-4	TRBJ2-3	ASSLGGLAGGPADTQY
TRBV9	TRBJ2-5	ASSVRAGPQETQY
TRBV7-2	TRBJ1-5	ASSLRQGDQPQH
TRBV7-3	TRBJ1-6	ASSPQGAKNSPLH
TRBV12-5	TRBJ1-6	ASGLGTGTGYNSPLH
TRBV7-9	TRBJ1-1	ASSLSDRTEAF
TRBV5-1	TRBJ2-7	ASRGQGFYEQY
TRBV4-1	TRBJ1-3	ASTGGRGNTIY
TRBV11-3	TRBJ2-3	ASSLSGGSGTDTQY
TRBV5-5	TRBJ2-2	ASSLGPANTGELF
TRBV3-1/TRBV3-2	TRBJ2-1	ASSQTDRGNEQF
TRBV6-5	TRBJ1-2	ASSYSEGQGAPGYT
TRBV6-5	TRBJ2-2	ASSYAGDYTGELF
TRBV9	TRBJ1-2	ASSDLGQGTGYGYT
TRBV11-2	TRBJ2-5	ASSLNSGGETQY
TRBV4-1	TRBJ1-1	ASSRWPGDPNTEAF
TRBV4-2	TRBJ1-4	ASIVQAIEKLF
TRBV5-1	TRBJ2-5	ASSPGSGQETQY
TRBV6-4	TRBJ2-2	ASSATGEIGELF
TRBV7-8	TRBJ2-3	ASSSRQLTDTQY
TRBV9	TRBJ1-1	ASSVGGGVGGTEAF
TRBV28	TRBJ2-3	ASSFGTGIDTQY
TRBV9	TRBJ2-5	ASSVPGIQETQY
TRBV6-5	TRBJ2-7	ASSWSPDYEQY
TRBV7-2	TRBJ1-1	ASSLGGREYTEAF
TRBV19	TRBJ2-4	ASSRGRVNIQY
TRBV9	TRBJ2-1	ASSVPGTSGDPISSYNEQF
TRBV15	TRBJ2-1	ATSREDIAGGPPEQF
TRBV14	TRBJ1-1	ASSQPGQGRTEAF
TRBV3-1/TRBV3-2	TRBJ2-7	ASSHLAGVEQY
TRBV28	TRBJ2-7	ASSLGGTLGADFSYEQY
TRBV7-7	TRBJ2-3	ASSYSSGSTDTQY
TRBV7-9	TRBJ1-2	ASSWNRDREGNYGYT
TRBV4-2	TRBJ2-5	ASSQARGQGREETQY
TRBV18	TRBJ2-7	ASSPYRQVETYEQY
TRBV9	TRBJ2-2	ASSEGTSSGELF
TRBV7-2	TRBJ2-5	ASSLYTGQETQY
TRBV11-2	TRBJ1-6	ASSGQGSSPLH
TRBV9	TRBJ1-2	ASSPQGADYGYT
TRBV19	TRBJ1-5	ASRQGNYQPQH
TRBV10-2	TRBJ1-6	ASSDQQGNNSPLH
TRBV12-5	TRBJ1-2	ASGLDRNYGYT
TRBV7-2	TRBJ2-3	ASSLGLAGVNTQY
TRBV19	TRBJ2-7	AAGFSYEQY
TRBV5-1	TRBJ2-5	ASSLMGLGETQY
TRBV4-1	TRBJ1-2	ASSQDSARGIRYT
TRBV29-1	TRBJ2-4	SVEEELAKNIQY
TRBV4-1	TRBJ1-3	ASSRQYGNTIY
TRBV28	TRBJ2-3	ASRTGGGVTDTQY
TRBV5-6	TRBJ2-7	ASSPGQGGYEQY
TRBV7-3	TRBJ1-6	ASSLTGSNSPLH